This T cell receptor (beta chain) was obtained from a study of T cells in Graves' hyperthyroidism and ophthalmopathy. Findings and limits, study-wide: Ophthalmopathy and stable hyperthyroidism were told apart by a 13 V-J model.

A remark on this clonotype: The antigen remains undetermined.

What was amplified from RNA transcripts were TCR beta CDR3 regions. The HTBI primer set was used in a first-round RT-PCR of the TCR CDR3. TCRdb re-called the multiplex PCR reads with MiXCR, one entry per CDR3 protein. The profile covers about 180,000 distinct CDR3 sequences, with about 18% appearing a single time and 29% taken by the ten largest. Clinical symptoms, serum thyroxine, TRAb, thyroid ultrasound and orbital computed tomography informed diagnoses. Sequenced input: blood. The clonotype was recovered from a woman aged 45-65 years with Graves' hyperthyroidism.

CDR3 protein: CASSLVPGQGGNYGYTF. The CDR3, as DNA: TGCGCCAGCAGCTTGGTCCCGGGACAGGGGGGGAACTATGGCTACACCTTC. This chain connects TRBV5-1 to TRBJ1-2; 11 bases agree with TRBD1. J gave up 2 bases and V 0 bases, and 6 bases lay outside the gene matches. CDR3 length: 17 amino acids. CDR1 is SGHRS and CDR2 is YFSETQ in the germline V gene.